The clone carrying this TCR beta chain was recorded at least ten times. Its antigen is unidentified. This sample is drawn from a study of T-cell reconstitution after alpha-beta-depleted transplantation in children. The CDR3 runs to 14 residues. The V and J ends lost 1 base and 12 bases respectively, with 15 bases between them. Germline CDR1 reads SGHVS; CDR2 reads FQNEAQ. Findings of the study overall: Elevated TCRbeta diversity at day 60 was traced, in some patients, to surviving recipient T cells and thymic progenitors. T-cell numbers and diversity, one year after transplant, stemmed largely from T cells that were newly produced. It was reported that alpha-beta T cells came from several hundred expanded graft clones (about two months after transplant).

It was with unique molecular identifiers that the TCRbeta library was prepared. TCRdb used MiXCR to reprocess the PCR reads, holding one entry per CDR3 protein. This sample carries about 300,000 distinct CDR3 sequences, over 7.5% of them seen once, and the ten largest clones take about 9.1%. This receptor was taken from a female patient aged 2 to 10 who had a stem cell transplant for Fanconi anemia, so the T cells may come from the graft donor. The chain uses TRBV7-8 and TRBJ1-4; D not certain. The sample consisted of peripheral blood, taken 360 days after TCRalphabeta/CD19-depleted stem cell transplant. The CDR3 region has the DNA TGTGCCAGCAGCTTAGACCTAAACGAGAAGGAACTGTTTTTT. It translates to CASSLDLNEKELFF.